This T cell receptor beta chain was found in a study of blood T cell repertoires in COVID-19. Whole-study context: Sources were T cells, B-cell-depleted T cells, or PBMCs; the material itself was cDNA or gDNA.

The CDR3 contains 16 residues. The V end lost 4 bases, the J end lost 0 bases, and 18 bases lay between the germline ends. Per the germline V gene, CDR1 is GTSNPN and CDR2 is SVGIG (reference sequence). Per the original methods: Reference gene primer amplification yielded estimated nucleated cell counts. Assay: immunoSEQ multiplex PCR; the TCRdb copy retains only in-frame clones and omits some. V and J calls and clone size are as listed in that table; D and trimming were resolved from the DNA. This sample carries a few hundred thousand clones, more than 85% of them seen once, and the ten largest clones take under 3%.

The rearrangement uses TRBV30 and TRBJ1-2; a possible D gene is TRBD1 (5 bases). This clonotype was sampled from a person under 35 with COVID-19, enrolled during active disease. The sequenced sample consisted of peripheral blood. CDR3 nucleotide sequence: TGTGCCTGGACTCCCCTGGCGGCGGGACCTAACTATGGCTACACCTTC. Protein: CAWTPLAAGPNYGYTF.